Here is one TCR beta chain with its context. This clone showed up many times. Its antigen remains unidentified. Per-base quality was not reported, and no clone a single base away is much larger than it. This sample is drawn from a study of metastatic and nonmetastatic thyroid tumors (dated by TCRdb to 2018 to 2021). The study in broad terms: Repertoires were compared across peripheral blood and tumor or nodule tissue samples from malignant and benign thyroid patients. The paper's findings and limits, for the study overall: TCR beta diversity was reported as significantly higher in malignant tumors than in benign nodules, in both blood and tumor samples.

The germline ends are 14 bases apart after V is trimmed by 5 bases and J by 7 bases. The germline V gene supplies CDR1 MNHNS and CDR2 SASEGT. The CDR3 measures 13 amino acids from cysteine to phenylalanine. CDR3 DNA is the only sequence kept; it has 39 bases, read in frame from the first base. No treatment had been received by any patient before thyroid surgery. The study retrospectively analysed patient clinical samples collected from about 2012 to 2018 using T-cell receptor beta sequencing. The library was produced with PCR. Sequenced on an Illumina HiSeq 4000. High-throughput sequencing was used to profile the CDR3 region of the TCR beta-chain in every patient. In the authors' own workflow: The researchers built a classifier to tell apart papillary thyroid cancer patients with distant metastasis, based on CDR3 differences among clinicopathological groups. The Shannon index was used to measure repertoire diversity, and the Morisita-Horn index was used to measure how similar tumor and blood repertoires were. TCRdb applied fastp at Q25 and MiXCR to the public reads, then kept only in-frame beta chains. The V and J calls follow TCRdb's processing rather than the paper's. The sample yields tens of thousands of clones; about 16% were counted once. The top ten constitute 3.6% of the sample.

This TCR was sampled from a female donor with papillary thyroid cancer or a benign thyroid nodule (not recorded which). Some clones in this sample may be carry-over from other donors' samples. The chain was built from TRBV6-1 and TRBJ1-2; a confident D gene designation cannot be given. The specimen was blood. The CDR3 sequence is CASSPDWFGGYTF. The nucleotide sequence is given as TGTGCCAGCAGTCCGGACTGGTTCGGTGGCTACACCTTC.